Described below is a single T cell receptor beta chain sequence and its context. Its recognized antigen is unknown. The record has no base qualities; no much larger clone is one base away. Libraries were built with the immunoSEQ multiplex PCR assay. Here the immuneACCESS table is served through TCRdb, limited to in-frame sequences with V and J called. Missing clones are a known gap in these copies; in checked studies unresolved V genes cover under half, and the rest lacks a known reason. The sample table holds roughly 54,000 clones, of which approximately 80% were seen once. The ten largest make up under 3.5% of the sample. The CDR3 measures 15 amino acids from cysteine to phenylalanine. Only the CDR3 DNA stays, 45 bases, in frame from base 1. Trimming accounts for 5 bases at V and 9 bases at J, while the number of junction bases matched to no gene is 7. CDR1 is given as MNHEY and CDR2 as SVGAGI, both from the germline V gene.

This specimen belongs to a study of radiotherapy plus CTLA-4 blockade in lung cancer (dated by TCRdb to 2016 to 2019). For the study in its entirety: Objective responses occurred in roughly 20% of enrolled patients, and 30% to 35% achieved disease control.

Focal radiation therapy combined with CTLA-4 blockade (ipilimumab) was tested in patients with chemo-refractory metastatic non-small-cell lung cancer. Results and caveats for the whole study, not just this receptor: Increased serum interferon-beta after radiation, together with early dynamic changes in blood T cell clones, were reported to be the strongest predictors of response. After treatment with radiotherapy and ipilimumab, TCR clones that originated in tumors expanded in peripheral blood.

The specimen was peripheral blood, collected from a patient treated with radiotherapy plus ipilimumab. Here the chain combines TRBV6-5 and TRBJ2-1, with 13 middle bases fitting TRBD2. The TCR originated in a human donor with non-small cell lung cancer who had a partial response to radiotherapy plus ipilimumab. The CDR3 sequence is CASSRTSGGYREQFF. At the DNA level, the sequence is TGTGCCAGCAGTCGGACTAGCGGGGGATACCGTGAGCAGTTCTTC.